This T cell receptor beta chain derives from a study of OX40 agonist ivuxolimab in advanced cancers. In terms of the full investigation: Ivuxolimab was an agonistic, fully human IgG2 monoclonal antibody directed against OX40 (CD134), a costimulatory receptor. In the dose-escalation cohort, 82.7% of patients were male, and the mean age was around 60 years, with a range of about 23 to 85. Of the approximately 53 patients in dose escalation, about 19 had hepatocellular carcinoma, some 15 had melanoma, 9 had renal cell carcinoma and 9 had head and neck cancer. The purpose of peripheral TCRbeta sequencing was to test whether ivuxolimab changed TCR sequence diversity and led to clonal T-cell expansion. Partial responses occurred in three dose-escalation patients: two with cutaneous melanoma and one with hepatocellular carcinoma. Intravenous ivuxolimab was administered to patients every 2 weeks at six dose levels: 0.01, 0.1, 0.3, 1.5, 3 and 10 mg/kg. Patients were allowed to have had prior anti-PD-1, anti-PD-L1 or anti-CTLA-4 therapy, and 40% of the dose-escalation patients had previously received checkpoint inhibitors. The paper covers the monotherapy dose-escalation part of the phase I ivuxolimab trial, which included N ≈ 50 patients.

Worth noting for this clone: This clone's antigen is unknown. Per-nucleotide qualities are absent, and no much larger clonotype sits a single base away.

What the work shows at the level of the full study, not this receptor alone: After ivuxolimab, more expanded clones were found on average in CD8+ T cells than in CD4+ T cells. Low levels of normalized T-cell clonal expansion were also seen in some nonresponding patients. The antigen specificity of the peripheral T cells that underwent clonal expansion was not determined. In partial responders in the 0.1-3.0 mg/kg groups, normalized peripheral clonal expansion was found to be among the lowest, especially among CD8+ T cells. Clonal expansion of both CD4+ and CD8+ blood T cells was observed from baseline to week 6 at doses 0.1 to 3.0 mg/kg.

The trial excluded patients who had a history of autoimmune disease or who were on systemic immunosuppression. Peripheral blood for TCR sequencing was drawn from every dose cohort at baseline, at cycle 4 day 1 and at cycle 7 day 1. The samples were drawn from a first-in-human, open-label, multicenter phase I dose-escalation trial of ivuxolimab. Adults with locally advanced or metastatic melanoma, renal cell carcinoma, hepatocellular carcinoma or head and neck squamous cell carcinoma were enrolled in the trial. CD4+ and CD8+ T cells were sorted separately from peripheral blood before TCR sequencing. To sequence the TCRbeta CDR3 region, genomic DNA was isolated from the sorted cells. The immunoSEQ Assay was used for sequencing of TCRbeta CDR3 regions. TCRdb holds this immuneACCESS table with in-frame rearrangements only. Some clones are missing; in checked studies, unresolved V genes explain under half, and the rest has no known cause. Here the sample has approximately 61,000 clones; nearly 90% occur a single time. The ten largest clones add up to 0.35% of the sample.

The CDR3 starts with the cysteine, ends with the phenylalanine, and has 16 residues. Solely the CDR3 DNA is kept, with 48 bases framed from the first base. For this chain, trimming is 4 bases at the V end and 7 bases at the J end, and the number of junction bases without a gene match is 17. Taken from the germline V gene, the CDR1 and CDR2 loops are SGHRS and YFSETQ. The sequencing used CD4+ or CD8+ T cells sorted from blood, collected in a trial of the OX40 agonist ivuxolimab. This receptor chain uses TRBV5-1 and TRBJ2-7; 7 bases in between match TRBD1. The origin of this receptor is an adult with an advanced solid tumor such as melanoma, head and neck, liver or kidney cancer. The CDR3 loop reads CASSPRDSFSQGEQYF. The DNA sequence reads TGCGCCAGCAGCCCCCGGGACAGTTTTAGCCAGGGGGAGCAGTACTTC.